This T cell receptor (beta chain) was sequenced for a study of T cell repertoires in cytomegalovirus infection. Study at large: HLA-B-restricted CMV epitopes that are well studied, plus recently identified HLA-C-restricted ones, were used by the study. CMV infection plus the matching HLA type was flagged by public TCR beta signatures. Study conclusions and caveats: Summed frequency of shared TCR beta families picked out CMV carriers who also had the relevant HLA.

Per germline, CDR1 SGHTA and CDR2 FQGNSA. The CDR3 extends over 14 amino acids. Trimming cost V 5 bases and J 5 bases, with 14 bases left between them. A word on this clonotype: The antigen is not known.

TCRdb fed the reads into MiXCR, producing one record per CDR3 protein. The repertoire holds about 700,000 distinct CDR3 sequences, with 30% to 35% as singletons. The TCR comes from a human donor in good health (CMV status not recorded). Some clones in this sample may be carry-over from other donors' samples. Specimen: cultured PBMCs, collected from culture after CMV antigen stimulation. J is TRBJ2-3 and V is TRBV7-2; D is undetermined. The CDR3, as DNA: TGTGCCAGCAGCCCCAGAGCGTGGGGAGATACGCAGTATTTT. Translation: CASSPRAWGDTQYF.